Below, one TCR beta chain is given with its context. This clonotype was recorded many times. It lacks a known antigen. No qualities accompany the bases; no much larger clone lies one base away. This sample is part of a study of Graves' ophthalmopathy and Graves' hyperthyroidism listed by TCRdb under 2018. Describing the broader study: Peripheral blood was collected at initial diagnosis, before any treatment. The study used TCR beta repertoire signatures to distinguish Graves' ophthalmopathy from Graves' hyperthyroidism and to predict progression to ophthalmopathy. In total, approximately 130 blood samples were TCR-sequenced: approximately 42 ophthalmopathy, 75 hyperthyroidism and roughly 17 hyperthyroidism-to-ophthalmopathy patients. To explore V-J signatures that separate ophthalmopathy from hyperthyroidism, a discovery set of around 97 patients was enrolled, consisting of fewer than 45 with ophthalmopathy and some 56 with stable hyperthyroidism. An independent validation cohort comprised roughly 20 hyperthyroidism patients and 15 to 17 patients who later progressed from hyperthyroidism to ophthalmopathy. In over five hyperthyroidism patients, the T-cell repertoires found in thyroid tissue were compared with those found in blood. Following sampling, methimazole starting at 30 mg daily was administered to hyperthyroidism patients, and high-dose intravenous methylprednisolone was administered to ophthalmopathy patients. The 100 or so discovery patients were divided at random into training and test sets in a 7:3 ratio.

Hyperthyroidism was defined as stable when no progression to ophthalmopathy occurred within 18 months of follow-up. Patients with hyperthyroidism were aged 18 to 65 years, had been newly diagnosed, and had a disease duration of less than 2 months. Patients with other autoimmune diseases, uncontrolled infections, pregnancy or lactation were excluded. Diagnosis was based on clinical symptoms, serum thyroxine, TRAb, thyroid ultrasound and orbital computed tomography. Using Ficoll-Paque density gradient centrifugation, PBMCs were isolated from about 9.2 ml of fresh peripheral blood. Trizol reagent was used to extract the total RNA, and its quality was then checked on an Agilent 2100 Bioanalyzer. The germline V gene provides CDR1 MNHEY and CDR2 SVGEGT. The cysteine opens and the phenylalanine closes a CDR3 of 11 amino acids. Here the CDR3 DNA is all that survives: 33 bases in frame from base 1. General findings and caveats noted by the study authors: Among expanded thyroid clonotypes with frequency above 0.001, most also showed up in blood, which suggests that blood repertoires may reflect the thyroid immune response. In validation, the model predicted ophthalmopathy progression with 70.59% sensitivity and approximately 72% specificity; some 13 predicted patients were CT-confirmed with GO in a median of about 7.1 months. Sample size was not statistically predetermined, and group allocation was not concealed from the investigators. In cross-validation, the 13-signature model distinguished ophthalmopathy from stable hyperthyroidism with more than 85% sensitivity and about 81% specificity, while in the test set the corresponding values were 80% and 75%.

For repertoire sequencing, TCR beta CDR3 regions were amplified from RNA transcripts. HTBI primers and the Qiagen OneStep RT-PCR kit were used in a first-round RT-PCR, which was followed by a second-round multiplex PCR, size selection and purification. Sequencing of the libraries was carried out on an Illumina HiSeq2000 in paired-end mode with 100 bp reads. The authors' pipeline ran thus. Reads were processed with SOAPnuke, discarding reads with adapters, uncalled bases, mean Phred below 15, or no exact constant-primer or identifier match. High-quality paired reads were merged with COPE v1.2.5. Clonotypes were defined as unique nucleotide sequences and were aligned to IMGT TRB V, D and J references using MiTCR v1.1. Only V-J combinations with frequency above 0.0001 were analysed, covering about 99% of repertoires. For each V-J combination, a TCR clonal expansion and chaos score was defined as F50 clonal expansion divided by the chaos observed in the TCRdist matrix. Features were reduced by Welch's t-statistics and random forest to around 14 V-J combinations, which fed a naive Bayes classifier. The similarity between thyroid and blood repertoires was quantified using the Morisita-Horn index. In TCRdb, the public reads were trimmed at Q25 with fastp and aligned with MiXCR, with productive beta chains retained. Entries that share a CDR3 protein sequence are merged under the most common genes and DNA. The V and J calls follow TCRdb's processing rather than the paper's. The sample table lists some 380,000 distinct CDR3 sequences, 15% of them with a count of one. The ten biggest clones cover 5.5% to 7% of the sample.

The chain uses TRBV6-2 or TRBV6-3 and TRBJ2-5; confidence is insufficient to name the D gene. This sequence originates from a woman aged 18 to 35 with stable Graves' hyperthyroidism. Donor details come from another sample of the same person, matched by shared clones. Sequencing was carried out using peripheral blood. The CDR3 corresponds to CRRTPQETQYF. In nucleotide form, the sequence is TGTAGAAGGACCCCCCAAGAGACCCAGTACTTC.